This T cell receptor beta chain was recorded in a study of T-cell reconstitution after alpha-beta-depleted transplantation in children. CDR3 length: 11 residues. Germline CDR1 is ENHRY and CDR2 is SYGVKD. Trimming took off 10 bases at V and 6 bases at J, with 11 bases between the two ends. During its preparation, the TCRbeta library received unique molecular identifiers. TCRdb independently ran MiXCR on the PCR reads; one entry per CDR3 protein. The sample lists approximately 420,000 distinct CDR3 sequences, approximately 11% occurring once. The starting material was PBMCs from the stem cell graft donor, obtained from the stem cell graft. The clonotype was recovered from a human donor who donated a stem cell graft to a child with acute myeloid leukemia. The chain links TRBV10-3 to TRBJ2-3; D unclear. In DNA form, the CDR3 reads TGTGCCACATACGGCTCGGATACGCAGTATTTT. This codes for CATYGSDTQYF.